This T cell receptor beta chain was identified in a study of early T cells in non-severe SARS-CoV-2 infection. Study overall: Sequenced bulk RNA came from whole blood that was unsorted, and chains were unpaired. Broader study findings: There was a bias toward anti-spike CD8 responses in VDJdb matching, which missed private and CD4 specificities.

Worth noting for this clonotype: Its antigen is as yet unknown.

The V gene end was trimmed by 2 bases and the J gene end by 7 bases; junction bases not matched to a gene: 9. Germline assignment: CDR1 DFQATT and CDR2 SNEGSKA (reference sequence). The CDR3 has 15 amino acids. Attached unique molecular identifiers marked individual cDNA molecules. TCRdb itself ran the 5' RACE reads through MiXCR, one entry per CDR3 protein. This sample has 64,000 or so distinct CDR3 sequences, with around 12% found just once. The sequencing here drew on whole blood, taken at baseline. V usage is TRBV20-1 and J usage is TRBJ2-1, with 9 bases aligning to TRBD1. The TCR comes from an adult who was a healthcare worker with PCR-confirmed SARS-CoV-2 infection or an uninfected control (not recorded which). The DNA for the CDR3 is TGCAGTGCTAGATTCCGGGACAGGGCTATTAATGAGCAGTTCTTC. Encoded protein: CSARFRDRAINEQFF.